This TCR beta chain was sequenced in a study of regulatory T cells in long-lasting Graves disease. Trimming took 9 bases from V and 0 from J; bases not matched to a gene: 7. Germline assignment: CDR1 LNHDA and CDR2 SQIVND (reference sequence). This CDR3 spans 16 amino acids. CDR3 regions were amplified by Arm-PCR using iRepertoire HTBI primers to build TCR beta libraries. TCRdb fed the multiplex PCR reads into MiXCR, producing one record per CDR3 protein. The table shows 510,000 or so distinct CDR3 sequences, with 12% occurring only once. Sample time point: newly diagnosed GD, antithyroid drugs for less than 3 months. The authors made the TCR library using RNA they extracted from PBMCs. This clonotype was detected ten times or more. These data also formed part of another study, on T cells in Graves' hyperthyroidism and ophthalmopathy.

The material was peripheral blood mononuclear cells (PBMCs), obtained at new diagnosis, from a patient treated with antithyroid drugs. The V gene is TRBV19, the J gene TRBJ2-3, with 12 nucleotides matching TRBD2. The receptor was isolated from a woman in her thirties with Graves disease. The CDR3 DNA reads TGTGCCAGCAGCATACTAGCGGGAGGTAGCACAGATACGCAGTATTTT. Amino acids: CASSILAGGSTDTQYF. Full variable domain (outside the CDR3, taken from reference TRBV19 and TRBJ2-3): DGGITQSPKYLFRKEGQNVTLSCEQNLNHDAMYWYRQDPGQGLRLIYYSQIVNDFQKGDIAEGYSVSREKKESFPLTVTSAQKNPTAFYLCASSILAGGSTDTQYFGPGTRLTVL.